Detailed here is one TCR beta chain. Method: immunoSEQ multiplex PCR; TCRdb's copy keeps in-frame clones and lacks some. The table includes some 150,000 clones, more than 80% detected once. This entry belongs to a study of T cell responses to AZD1222 COVID-19 vaccine. Deletions cut 5 bases from V and 2 bases from J, with 15 bases between. The CDR3 is made up of 17 amino acids. Per germline, CDR1 KGHDR and CDR2 SFDVKD. This chain connects TRBV24-1 to TRBJ2-6; the D gene is possibly TRBD1 (5 bases). This sample comprised peripheral blood, obtained 28 days after the second dose of the MenACWY control vaccine. The sequence was obtained from an adult who received the MenACWY meningococcal vaccine as a control. As DNA, the CDR3 is TGTGCCACCAGTGGGCCCCCCAGGGAACCTGGGGCCAACGTCCTGACTTTC. This sequence encodes CATSGPPREPGANVLTF.